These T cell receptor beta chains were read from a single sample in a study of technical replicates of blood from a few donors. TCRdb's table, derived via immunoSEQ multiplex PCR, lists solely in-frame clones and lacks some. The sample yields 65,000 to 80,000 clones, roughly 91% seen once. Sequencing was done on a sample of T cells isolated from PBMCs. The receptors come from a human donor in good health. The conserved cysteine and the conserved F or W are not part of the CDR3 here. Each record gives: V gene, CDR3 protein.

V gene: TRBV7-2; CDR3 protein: ASSVSNEQF
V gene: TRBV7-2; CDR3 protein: ASSLAQGMGYEQY
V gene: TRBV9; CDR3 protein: ASSFVRTREQY
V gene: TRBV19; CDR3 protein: ASSGAGSDTEAF
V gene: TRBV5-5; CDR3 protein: ASSLDLRTNQPQH
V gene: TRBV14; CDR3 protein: ASSQGPGGPGETQY
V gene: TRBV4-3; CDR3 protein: ASSQLGGDNEKLF
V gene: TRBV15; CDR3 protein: ATSTGLAGVHEQY
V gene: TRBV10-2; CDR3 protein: ASSGTSGASYNEQF
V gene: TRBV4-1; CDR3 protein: ASSLRSGRAPRTNTGELF
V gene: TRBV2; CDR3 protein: ASSEPGGNGELF
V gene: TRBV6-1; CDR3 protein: ASRSGTSVYEQY
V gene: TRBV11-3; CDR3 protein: ASSLGLAGVKEGFTDTQY
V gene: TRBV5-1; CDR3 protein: ASSSEYQNTIY
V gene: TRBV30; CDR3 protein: AWSAQDTGELF
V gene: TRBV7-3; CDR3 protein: ASSLTDSLNTEAF
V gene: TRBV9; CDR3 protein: ASSPSSGDSNEQY
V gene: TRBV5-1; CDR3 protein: ASSPWTTETYNEQF
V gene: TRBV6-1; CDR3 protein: ASSEAGLQETQY
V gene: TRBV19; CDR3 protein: ASSAWGETNEKLF
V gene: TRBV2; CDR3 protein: ASRGTVYGYT
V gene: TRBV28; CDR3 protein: ASSSPSFIAQH
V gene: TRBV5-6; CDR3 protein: ASTRSRVLVEWTGELF
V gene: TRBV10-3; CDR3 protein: APRGDRGRAVGEQY
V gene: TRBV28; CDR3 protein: ASTLGQGRVLNGYT
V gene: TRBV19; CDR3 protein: ASGQVEAF
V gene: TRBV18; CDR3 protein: ASSPPTDDTIY
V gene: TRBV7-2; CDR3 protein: ASSLGSRANQPQH
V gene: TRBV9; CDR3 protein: ASSAGGLAGLLATGELF
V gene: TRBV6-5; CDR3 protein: ASVSPGSNIQY
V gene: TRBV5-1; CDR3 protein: ASSGRPGGGEAF
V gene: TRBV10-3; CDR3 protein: AISESIWQGAYEQY
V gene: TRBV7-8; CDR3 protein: ASSLGWTGGSYEQY
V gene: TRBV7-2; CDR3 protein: ASSHQTGGPNQPQH
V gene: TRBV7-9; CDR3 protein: ASSPRGLADLEQF
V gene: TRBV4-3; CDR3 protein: ASSQDFLAGGRDTQY
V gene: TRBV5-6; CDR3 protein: ASSLGPPGTIY
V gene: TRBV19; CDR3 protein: ASSLLAGNYNEQF
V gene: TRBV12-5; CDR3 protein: ASGTGGTVSNTGELF
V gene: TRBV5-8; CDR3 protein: ASSGEAGLSYEQY
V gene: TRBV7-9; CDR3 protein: ASSSRDSTHEQY
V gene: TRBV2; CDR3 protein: AGRVANEKLF
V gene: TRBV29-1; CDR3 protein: SVPSPTTNEKLF
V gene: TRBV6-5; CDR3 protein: ASSYSTGDGYT
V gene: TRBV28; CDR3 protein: ASSFPPQYTEAF
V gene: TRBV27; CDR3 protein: ASINRGRIRETQY
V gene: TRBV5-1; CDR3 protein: ASSLGDRDWGYT
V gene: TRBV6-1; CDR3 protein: ASSDLPGQLYGYT
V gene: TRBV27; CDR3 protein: ASSLRGGNEKLF